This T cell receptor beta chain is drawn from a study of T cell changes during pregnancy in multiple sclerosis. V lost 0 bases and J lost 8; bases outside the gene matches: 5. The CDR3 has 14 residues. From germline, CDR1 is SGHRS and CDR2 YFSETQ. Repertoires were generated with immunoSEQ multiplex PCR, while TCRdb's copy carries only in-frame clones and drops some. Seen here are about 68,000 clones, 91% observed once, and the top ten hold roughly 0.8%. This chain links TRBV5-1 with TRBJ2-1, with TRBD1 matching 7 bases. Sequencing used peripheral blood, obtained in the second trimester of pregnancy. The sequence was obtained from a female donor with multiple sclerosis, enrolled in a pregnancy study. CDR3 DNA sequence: TGCGCCAGCAGCTTGGAAGGGGGCTCGGATGAGCAGTTCTTC. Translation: CASSLEGGSDEQFF.